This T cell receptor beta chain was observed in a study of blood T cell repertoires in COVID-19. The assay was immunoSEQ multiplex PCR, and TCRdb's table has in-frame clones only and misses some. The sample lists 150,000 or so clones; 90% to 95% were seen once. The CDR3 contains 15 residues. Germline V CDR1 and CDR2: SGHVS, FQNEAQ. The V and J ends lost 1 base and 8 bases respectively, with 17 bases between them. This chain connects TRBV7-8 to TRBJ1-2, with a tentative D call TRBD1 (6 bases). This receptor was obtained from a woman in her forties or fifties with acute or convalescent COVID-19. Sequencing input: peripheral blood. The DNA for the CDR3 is TGTGCCAGCAGCTTAGACCTGGGACAAGTGAGGGGCTACACCTTC. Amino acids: CASSLDLGQVRGYTF. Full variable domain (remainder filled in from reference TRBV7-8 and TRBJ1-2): GAGVSQSPRYKVAKRGQDVALRCDPISGHVSLFWYQQALGQGPEFLTYFQNEAQLDKSGLPSDRFFAERPEGSVSTLKIQRTQQEDSAVYLCASSLDLGQVRGYTFGSGTRLTVV.